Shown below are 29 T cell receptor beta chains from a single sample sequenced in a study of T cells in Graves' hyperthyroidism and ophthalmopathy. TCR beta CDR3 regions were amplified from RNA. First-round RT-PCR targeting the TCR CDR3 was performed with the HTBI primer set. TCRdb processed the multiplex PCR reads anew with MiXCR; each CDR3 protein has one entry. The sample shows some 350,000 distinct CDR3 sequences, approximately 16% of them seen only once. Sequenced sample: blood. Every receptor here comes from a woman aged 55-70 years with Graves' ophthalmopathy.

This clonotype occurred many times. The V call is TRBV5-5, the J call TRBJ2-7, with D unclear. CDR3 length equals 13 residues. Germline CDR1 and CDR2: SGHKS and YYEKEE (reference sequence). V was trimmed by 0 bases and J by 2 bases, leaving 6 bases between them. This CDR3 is CASSLAPTYEQYF. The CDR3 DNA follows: TGTGCCAGCAGCTTGGCCCCGACCTACGAGCAGTACTTC.

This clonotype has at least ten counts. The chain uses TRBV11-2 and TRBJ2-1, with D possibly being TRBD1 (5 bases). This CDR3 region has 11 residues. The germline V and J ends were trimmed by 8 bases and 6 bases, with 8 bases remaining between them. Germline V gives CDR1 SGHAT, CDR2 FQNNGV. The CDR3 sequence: CASGAFNEQFF. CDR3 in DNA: TGTGCCAGCGGGGCGTTCAATGAGCAGTTCTTC.

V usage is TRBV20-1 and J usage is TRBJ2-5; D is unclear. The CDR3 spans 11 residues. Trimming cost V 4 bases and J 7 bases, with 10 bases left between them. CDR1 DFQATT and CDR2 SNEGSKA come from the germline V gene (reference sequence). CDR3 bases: TGCAGTGCTACTCAGACCGGGACCCAGTACTTC. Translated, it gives CSATQTGTQYF.

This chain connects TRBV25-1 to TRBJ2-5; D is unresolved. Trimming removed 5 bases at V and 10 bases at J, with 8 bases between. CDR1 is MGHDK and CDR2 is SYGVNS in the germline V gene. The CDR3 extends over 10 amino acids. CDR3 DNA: TGTGCCAGCAGTTTGGAGCACCAGTACTTC. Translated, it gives CASSLEHQYF.

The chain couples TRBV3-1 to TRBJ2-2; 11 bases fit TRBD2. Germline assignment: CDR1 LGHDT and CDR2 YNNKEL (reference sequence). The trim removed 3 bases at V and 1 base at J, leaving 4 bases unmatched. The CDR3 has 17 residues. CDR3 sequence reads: CASSHLGLAVNTGELFF. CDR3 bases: TGTGCCAGCAGCCACCTGGGACTAGCGGTGAACACCGGGGAGCTGTTTTTT.

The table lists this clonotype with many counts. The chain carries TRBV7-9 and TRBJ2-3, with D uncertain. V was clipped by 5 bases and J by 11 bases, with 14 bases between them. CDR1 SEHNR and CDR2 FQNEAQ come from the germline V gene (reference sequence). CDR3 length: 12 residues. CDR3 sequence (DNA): TGTGCCAGCAGCGCTAGGTCAGCCTTGCAGTATTTT. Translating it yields CASSARSALQYF.

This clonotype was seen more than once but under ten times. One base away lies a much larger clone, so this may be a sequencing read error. The CDR3 DNA is TGCAGTTCTAAGTACGGCTTCGGGGGAGGGACCCAGTACTTC. This translates into CSSKYGFGGGTQYF. The chain joins TRBV20-1 to TRBJ2-5; possible D gene TRBD2, 6 bases. Trimming shortened V by 8 bases and J by 7 bases, and 23 bases separated the two germline ends. CDR3 length: 14 residues. CDR1 is DFQATT, CDR2 SNEGSKA, per germline (reference sequence).

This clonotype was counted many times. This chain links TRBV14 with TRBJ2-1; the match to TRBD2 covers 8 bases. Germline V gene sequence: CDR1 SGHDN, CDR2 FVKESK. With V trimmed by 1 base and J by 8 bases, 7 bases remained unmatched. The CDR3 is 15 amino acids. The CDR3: CASSQVGRAGDEQFF. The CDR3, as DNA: TGTGCCAGCAGCCAAGTCGGGAGGGCCGGCGATGAGCAGTTCTTC.

CDR3 protein: CASSYSIIGAAQYNEQFF. The CDR3 DNA follows: TGTGCCAGCAGTTACTCGATAATCGGGGCGGCCCAATACAATGAGCAGTTCTTC. J is TRBJ2-1 and V is TRBV6-2 or TRBV6-3; D could derive from TRBD1 or TRBD2 (5 bases each). Trimming pared 0 bases from V and 4 bases from J, leaving 19 bases between. The CDR3 spans 18 residues. Germline values: CDR1 MNHEY, CDR2 SVGEGT.

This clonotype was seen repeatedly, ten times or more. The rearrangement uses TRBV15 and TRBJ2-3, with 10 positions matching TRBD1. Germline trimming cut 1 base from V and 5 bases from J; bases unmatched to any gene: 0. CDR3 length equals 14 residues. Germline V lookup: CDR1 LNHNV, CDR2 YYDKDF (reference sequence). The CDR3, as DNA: TGTGCCACCAGCAGAGGGACAGGGGGAGATACGCAGTATTTT. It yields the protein CATSRGTGGDTQYF.

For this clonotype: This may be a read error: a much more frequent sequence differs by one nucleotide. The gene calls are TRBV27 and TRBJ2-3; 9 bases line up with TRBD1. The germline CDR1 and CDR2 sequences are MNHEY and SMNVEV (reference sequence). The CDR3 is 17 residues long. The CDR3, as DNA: TGTGCCGGCAGTTTAGGGGGACAGGGAAGGTGGACAGATACGCAGTATTTT. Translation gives CAGSLGGQGRWTDTQYF.

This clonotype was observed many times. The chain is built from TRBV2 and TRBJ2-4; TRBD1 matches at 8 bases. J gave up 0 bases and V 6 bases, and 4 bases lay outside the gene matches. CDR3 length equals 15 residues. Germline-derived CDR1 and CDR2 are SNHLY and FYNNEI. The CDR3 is CASRDRALAKNIQYF. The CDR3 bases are TGTGCCAGCAGGGACAGGGCACTAGCCAAAAACATTCAGTACTTC.

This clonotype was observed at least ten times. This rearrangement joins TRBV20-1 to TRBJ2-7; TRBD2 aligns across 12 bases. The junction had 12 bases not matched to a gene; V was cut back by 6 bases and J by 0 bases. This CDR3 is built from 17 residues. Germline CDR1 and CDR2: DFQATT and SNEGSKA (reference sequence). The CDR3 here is CSATMTSGSLASYEQYF. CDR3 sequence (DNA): TGCAGTGCCACTATGACTAGCGGGAGTCTCGCCTCCTACGAGCAGTACTTC.

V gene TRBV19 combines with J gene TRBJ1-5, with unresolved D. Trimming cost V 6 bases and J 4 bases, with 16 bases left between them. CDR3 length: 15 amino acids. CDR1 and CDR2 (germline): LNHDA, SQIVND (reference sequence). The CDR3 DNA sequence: TGTGCCAGTAGCCGAATAGCTAGAGGGAATCAGCCCCAGCATTTT. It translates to CASSRIARGNQPQHF. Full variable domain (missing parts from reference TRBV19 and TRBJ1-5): DGGITQSPKYLFRKEGQNVTLSCEQNLNHDAMYWYRQDPGQGLRLIYYSQIVNDFQKGDIAEGYSVSREKKESFPLTVTSAQKNPTAFYLCASSRIARGNQPQHFGDGTRLSIL.

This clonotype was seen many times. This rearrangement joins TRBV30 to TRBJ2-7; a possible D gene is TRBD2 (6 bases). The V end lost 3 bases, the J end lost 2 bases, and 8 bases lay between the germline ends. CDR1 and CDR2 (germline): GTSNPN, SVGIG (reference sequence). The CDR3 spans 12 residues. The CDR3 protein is CAWSGGPYEQYF. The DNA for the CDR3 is TGTGCCTGGAGCGGAGGGCCCTACGAGCAGTACTTC.

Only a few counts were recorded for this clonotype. The CDR3: CASSLEEGGNIQYF. DNA of the CDR3: TGTGCCAGCAGTTTAGAGGAGGGTGGGAACATTCAGTACTTC. V and J are TRBV12-3 or TRBV12-4 and TRBJ2-4, with D possibly being TRBD2 (6 bases). The CDR3 is 14 residues long. V lost 1 base to trimming and J lost 7 bases, with 11 bases between them.

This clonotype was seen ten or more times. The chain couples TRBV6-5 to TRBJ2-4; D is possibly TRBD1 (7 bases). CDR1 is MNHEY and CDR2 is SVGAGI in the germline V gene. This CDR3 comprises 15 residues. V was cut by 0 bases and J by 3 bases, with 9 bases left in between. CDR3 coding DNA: TGTGCCAGCAGTTACTCGCAGGGGGGCAAAAACATTCAGTACTTC. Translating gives CASSYSQGGKNIQYF.

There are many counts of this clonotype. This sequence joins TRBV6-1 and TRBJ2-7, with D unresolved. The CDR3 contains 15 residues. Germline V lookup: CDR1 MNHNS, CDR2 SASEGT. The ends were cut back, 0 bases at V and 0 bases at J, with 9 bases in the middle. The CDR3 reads CASSEAHKLSYEQYF. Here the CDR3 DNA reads TGTGCCAGCAGTGAAGCGCATAAGCTCTCCTACGAGCAGTACTTC.

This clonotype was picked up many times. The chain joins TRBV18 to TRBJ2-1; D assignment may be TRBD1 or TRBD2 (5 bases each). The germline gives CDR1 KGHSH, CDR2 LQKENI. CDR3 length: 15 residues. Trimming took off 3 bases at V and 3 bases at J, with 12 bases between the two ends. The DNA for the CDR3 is TGTGCCAGCTCACCTTCCAGAGGGGACTACAATGAGCAGTTCTTC. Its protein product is CASSPSRGDYNEQFF.

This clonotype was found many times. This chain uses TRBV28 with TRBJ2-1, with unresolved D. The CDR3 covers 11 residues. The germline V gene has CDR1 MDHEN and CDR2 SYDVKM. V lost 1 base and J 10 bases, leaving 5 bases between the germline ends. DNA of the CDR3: TGTGCCAGCAGTTTATTGACCGAGCAGTTCTTC. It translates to CASSLLTEQFF.

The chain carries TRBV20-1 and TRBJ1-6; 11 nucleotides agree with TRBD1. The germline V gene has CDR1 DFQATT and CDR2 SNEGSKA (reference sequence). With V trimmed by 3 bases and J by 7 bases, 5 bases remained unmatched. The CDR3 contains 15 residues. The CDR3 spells CSASGQGALNSPLHF. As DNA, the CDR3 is TGCAGTGCTAGCGGACAGGGGGCGTTGAATTCACCCCTCCACTTT.

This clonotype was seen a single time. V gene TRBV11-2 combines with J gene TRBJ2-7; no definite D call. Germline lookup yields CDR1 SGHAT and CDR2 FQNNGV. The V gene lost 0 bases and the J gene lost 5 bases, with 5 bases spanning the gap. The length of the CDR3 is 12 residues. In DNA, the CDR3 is TGTGCCAGCAGCTTAGATGACCACGAGCAGTACTTC. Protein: CASSLDDHEQYF.

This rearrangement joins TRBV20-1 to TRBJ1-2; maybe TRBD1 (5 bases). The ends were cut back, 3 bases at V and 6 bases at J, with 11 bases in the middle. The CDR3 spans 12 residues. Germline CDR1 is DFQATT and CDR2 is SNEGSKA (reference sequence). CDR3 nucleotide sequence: TGCAGTGCTAGGATAGGGGACCATGGCTACACCTTC. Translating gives CSARIGDHGYTF.

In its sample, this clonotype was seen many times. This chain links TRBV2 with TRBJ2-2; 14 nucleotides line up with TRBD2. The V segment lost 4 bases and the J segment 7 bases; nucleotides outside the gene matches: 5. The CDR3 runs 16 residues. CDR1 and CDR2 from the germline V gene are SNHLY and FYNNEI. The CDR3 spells CASSAGTSGSVGELFF. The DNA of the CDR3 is TGTGCCAGCAGTGCCGGGACTAGCGGGAGTGTCGGGGAGCTGTTTTTT.

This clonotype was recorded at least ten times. CDR3 bases: TGCAGCGTTGAGGAGGGGGCAGATACGCAGTATTTT. Its protein is CSVEEGADTQYF. The chain links TRBV29-1 to TRBJ2-3; perhaps D is TRBD1 or TRBD2 (6 bases each). Trimming pared 3 bases from V and 4 bases from J, leaving 8 bases between. The CDR3 length is 12 residues. CDR1 is SQVTM and CDR2 is ANQGSEA in the germline V gene.

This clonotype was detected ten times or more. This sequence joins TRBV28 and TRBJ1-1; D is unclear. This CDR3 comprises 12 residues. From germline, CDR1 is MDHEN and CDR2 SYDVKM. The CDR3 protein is CVATTLNTEAFF. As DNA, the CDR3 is TGTGTTGCAACAACTCTTAACACTGAAGCTTTCTTT.

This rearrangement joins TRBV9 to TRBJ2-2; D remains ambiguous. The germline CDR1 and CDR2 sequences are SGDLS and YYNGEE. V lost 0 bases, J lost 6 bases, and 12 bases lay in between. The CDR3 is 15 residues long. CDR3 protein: CASSVALRFSGELFF. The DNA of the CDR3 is TGTGCCAGCAGCGTAGCCTTGCGGTTTTCCGGGGAGCTGTTTTTT.

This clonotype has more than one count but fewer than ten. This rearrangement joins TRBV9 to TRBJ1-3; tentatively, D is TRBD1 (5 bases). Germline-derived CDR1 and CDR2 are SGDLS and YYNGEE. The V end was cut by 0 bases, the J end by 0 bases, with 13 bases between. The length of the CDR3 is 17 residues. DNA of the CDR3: TGTGCCAGCAGCGTAGGCCCCGGGACCTACTCTGGAAACACCATATATTTT. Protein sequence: CASSVGPGTYSGNTIYF.

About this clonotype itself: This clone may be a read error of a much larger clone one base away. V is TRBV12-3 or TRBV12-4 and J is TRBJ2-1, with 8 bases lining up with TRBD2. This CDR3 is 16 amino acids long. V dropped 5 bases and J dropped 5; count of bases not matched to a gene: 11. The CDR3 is CASSIELAEANNEQFF. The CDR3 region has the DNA TGTGCCAGCAGTATAGAACTAGCGGAGGCAAACAATGAGCAGTTCTTC.